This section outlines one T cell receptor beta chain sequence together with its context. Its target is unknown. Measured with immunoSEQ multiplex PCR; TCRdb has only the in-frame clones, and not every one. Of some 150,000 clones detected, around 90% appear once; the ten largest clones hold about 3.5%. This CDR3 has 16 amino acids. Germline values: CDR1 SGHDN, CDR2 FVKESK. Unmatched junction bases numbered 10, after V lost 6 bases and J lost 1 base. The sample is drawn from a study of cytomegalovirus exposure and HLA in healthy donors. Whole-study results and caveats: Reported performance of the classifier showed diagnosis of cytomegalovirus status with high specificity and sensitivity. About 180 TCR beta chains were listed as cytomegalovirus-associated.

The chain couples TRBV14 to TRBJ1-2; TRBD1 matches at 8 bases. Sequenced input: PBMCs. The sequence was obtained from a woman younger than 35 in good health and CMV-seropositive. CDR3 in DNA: TGTGCCAGCAGTCCGGACAGGGCCTACTTTAACTATGGCTACACCTTC. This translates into CASSPDRAYFNYGYTF.